The T cell receptor beta chain under discussion was sequenced for a study of blood T cell repertoires in COVID-19. In the study overall: The study drew acute and convalescent COVID-19 samples from the United States, Italy and Spain. Nucleic acid was either cDNA or gDNA, and it came from T cells, B-cell-depleted T cells, or PBMCs.

As handled by the study authors: Amplifying reference gene primers gave estimates of nucleated cell counts. Only in-frame clones appear in the TCRdb table, and some are missing; sequencing was by immunoSEQ multiplex PCR. That table gives V, J and clone size, and the DNA gave D and trimming. The data show under 350,000 clones, about 87% seen once. J gave up 2 bases and V 3 bases, and 3 bases lay outside the gene matches. The CDR3 has 14 residues. Germline loops: CDR1 SGHNT, CDR2 YYREEE (reference sequence). The genes are TRBV5-4 and TRBJ2-5; 8 positions agree with TRBD2. Sequenced sample: peripheral blood. The sequence was collected from a man aged 65 to 79 with acute or convalescent COVID-19. Here the CDR3 DNA reads TGTGCCAGCAGCTCGGGGGGGTTACAAGAGACCCAGTACTTC. The encoded protein is CASSSGGLQETQYF.